This TCR beta chain was sequenced for a study of T-cell memory formation after mild COVID-19 (dated by TCRdb to about 2021). Study-level background: TCR sequence clusters from the two donors were largely donor specific. Longitudinal TCRalpha and TCRbeta repertoire sequencing tracked T-cell clones expanding and contracting after mild COVID-19 in a couple of donors. The cohort was made up of two young adult volunteers, one female and one male, who were previously healthy.

Ficoll-Paque density gradient centrifugation was the method used to isolate PBMCs. Sequencing was performed on an Illumina NovaSeq 6000. Using 5'RACE with constant-segment primers, TCRalpha and TCRbeta cDNA libraries were constructed, with sample barcodes and unique molecular identifiers added in the process. Trizol reagent was used to extract RNA from every sample. Amplification of the libraries took two PCR steps, and the second step added a second sample barcode plus Illumina TruSeq adapters. The libraries were sequenced on an Illumina NovaSeq using 2 x 150 bp paired-end reads. The authors processed their data as follows. Reads were demultiplexed and collapsed into UMI-guided consensus sequences with migec v1.2.7. With mixcr v2.1.11, UMI consensuses were aligned to TRA and TRB V and J templates and assembled into clonotypes. Clonotypes were classified as expanded or contracted when called significant by both edgeR and NoisET, with noise models trained on biological replicates. For edgeR calls, a false discovery rate-adjusted p below 0.01 and a log2 fold-change threshold of 1 were applied. As an exploratory analysis of dynamics, max-normalized trajectories of the 1000 most abundant clonotypes were examined by PCA with hierarchical clustering. The CD4 or CD8 phenotype of responding clones was assigned using the separately sequenced CD4+ and CD8+ repertoires. TCRdb ran its own pipeline on the public reads, namely fastp trimming at Q25 and MiXCR clone calling, and kept in-frame beta chains. Every entry covers one CDR3 protein and lists the most common genes and DNA from its rows. TCRdb assigned the V and J calls; the authors' analysis was not used. This sample gives fewer than 250,000 distinct CDR3 sequences in total; around 30% of them show up just once. About an eighth of the sample belongs to the ten largest clones.

Including the terminal cysteine and phenylalanine, the CDR3 comprises 15 residues. Of all the DNA, just the CDR3 is kept, 45 bases in frame from base 1. Trimming leaves V shorter by 7 bases and J shorter by 2 bases, with the junction holding 5 bases beyond the gene matches. CDR1 KGHDR and CDR2 SFDVKD were looked up in the germline V gene. The table lists this clonotype with a few counts. Its target antigen remains unknown. Base qualities are not at hand, and no much larger clone is one base apart. The paper as a whole reports these results and caveats: Contracting CD4+ clones were located mainly in the CM and EM memory subsets, whereas CD8+ clones were found to be enriched in EMRA. Only two mild cases were covered in the study, and larger cohorts including severe cases with pre-infection samples were considered necessary. The second-wave clones that peaked on day 37 were not confirmed to be SARS-CoV-2 specific. Clones contracting from day 15 to 85 had balanced CD4/CD8 phenotypes, while a second wave expanding from day 15 to 37 was biased towards CD4+. The detection of some responding clones in pre-infection memory suggests that pre-existing cross-reactive memory T cells joined the SARS-CoV-2 response.

The receptor was derived from an adult woman who had mild COVID-19 (a few samples of this study predate the infection). The sample titles of this study are shuffled in the database, so cell type and time point are left out; the donor was told from shared clones. What was sequenced was PBMCs or a T cell subset sorted from them (not recorded which). The V and J segments used are TRBV24-1 and TRBJ2-2; a stretch of 8 junction bases matches TRBD1. The CDR3 reads as follows: CATSRGPENTGELFF. The sequence in DNA is TGTGCCACCAGCAGGGGGCCCGAAAACACCGGGGAGCTGTTTTTT.